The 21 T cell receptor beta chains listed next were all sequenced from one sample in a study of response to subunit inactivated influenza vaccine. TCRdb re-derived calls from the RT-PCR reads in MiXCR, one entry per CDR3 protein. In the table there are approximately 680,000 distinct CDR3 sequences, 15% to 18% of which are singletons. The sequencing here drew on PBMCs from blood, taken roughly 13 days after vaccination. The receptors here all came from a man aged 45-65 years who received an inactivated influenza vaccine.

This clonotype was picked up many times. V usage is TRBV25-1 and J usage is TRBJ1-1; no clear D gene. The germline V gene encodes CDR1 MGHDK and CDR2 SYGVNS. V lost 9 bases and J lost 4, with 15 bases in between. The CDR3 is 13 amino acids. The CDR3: CASSFQARTEAFF. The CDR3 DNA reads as TGTGCCAGTAGTTTCCAGGCTCGCACTGAAGCTTTCTTT.

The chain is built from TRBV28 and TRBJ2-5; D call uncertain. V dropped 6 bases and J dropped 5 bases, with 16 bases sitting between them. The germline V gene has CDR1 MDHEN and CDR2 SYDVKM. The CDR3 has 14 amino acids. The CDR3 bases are TGTGCCAGCAGCACCCAACACCCCCCGGAGACCCAGTACTTC. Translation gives CASSTQHPPETQYF.

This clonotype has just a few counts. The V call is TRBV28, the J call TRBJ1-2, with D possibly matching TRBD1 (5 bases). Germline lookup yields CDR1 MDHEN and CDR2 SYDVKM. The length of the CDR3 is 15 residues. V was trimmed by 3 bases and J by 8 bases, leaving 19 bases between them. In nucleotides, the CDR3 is TGTGCCAGCAGTTTGAGTGGGGCGCGGTTGAAGGGCTACACCTTC. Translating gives CASSLSGARLKGYTF.

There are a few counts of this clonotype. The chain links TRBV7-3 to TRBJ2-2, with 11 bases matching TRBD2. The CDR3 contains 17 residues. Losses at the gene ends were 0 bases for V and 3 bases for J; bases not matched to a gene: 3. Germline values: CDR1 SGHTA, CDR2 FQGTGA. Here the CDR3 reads CASSLTSGRAYTGELFF. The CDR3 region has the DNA TGTGCCAGCAGCTTAACTAGCGGGAGGGCCTACACCGGGGAGCTGTTTTTT.

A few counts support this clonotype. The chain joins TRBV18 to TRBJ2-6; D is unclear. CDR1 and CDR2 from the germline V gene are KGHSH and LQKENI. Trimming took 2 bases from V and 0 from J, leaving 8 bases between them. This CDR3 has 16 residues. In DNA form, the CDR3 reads TGTGCCAGCTCACCAGTGCAGCCCTCTGGGGCCAACGTCCTGACTTTC. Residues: CASSPVQPSGANVLTF.

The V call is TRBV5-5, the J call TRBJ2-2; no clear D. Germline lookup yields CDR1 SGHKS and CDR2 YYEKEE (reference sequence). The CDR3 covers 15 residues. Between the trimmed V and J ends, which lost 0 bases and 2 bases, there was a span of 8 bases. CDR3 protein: CASSLGQPNTGELFF. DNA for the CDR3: TGTGCCAGCAGCTTGGGCCAACCTAACACCGGGGAGCTGTTTTTT.

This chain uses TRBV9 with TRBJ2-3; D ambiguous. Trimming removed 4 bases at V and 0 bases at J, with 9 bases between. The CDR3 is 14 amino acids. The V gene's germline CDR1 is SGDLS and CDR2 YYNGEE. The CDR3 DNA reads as TGTGCCAGCAGCATCCGAGGCAGCACAGATACGCAGTATTTT. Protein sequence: CASSIRGSTDTQYF.

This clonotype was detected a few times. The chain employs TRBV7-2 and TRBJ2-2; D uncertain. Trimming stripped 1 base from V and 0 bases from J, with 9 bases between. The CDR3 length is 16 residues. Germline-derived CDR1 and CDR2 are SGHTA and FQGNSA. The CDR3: CASSLVGFANTGELFF. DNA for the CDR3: TGTGCCAGCAGCTTAGTTGGATTCGCGAACACCGGGGAGCTGTTTTTT.

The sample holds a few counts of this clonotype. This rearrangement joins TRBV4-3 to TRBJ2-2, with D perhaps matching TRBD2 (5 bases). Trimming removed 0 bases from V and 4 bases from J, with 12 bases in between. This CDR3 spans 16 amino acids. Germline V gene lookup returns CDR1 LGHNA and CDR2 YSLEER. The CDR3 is CASSQDLRAGTGELFF. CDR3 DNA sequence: TGCGCCAGCAGCCAAGATTTGAGGGCGGGCACCGGGGAGCTGTTTTTT.

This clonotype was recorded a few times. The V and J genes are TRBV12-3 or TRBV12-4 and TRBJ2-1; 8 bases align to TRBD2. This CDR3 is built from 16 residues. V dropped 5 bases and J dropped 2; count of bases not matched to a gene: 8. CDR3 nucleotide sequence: TGTGCCAGCAGTCGAATAGCAGCGGGGGCCTACAATGAGCAGTTCTTC. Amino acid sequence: CASSRIAAGAYNEQFF.

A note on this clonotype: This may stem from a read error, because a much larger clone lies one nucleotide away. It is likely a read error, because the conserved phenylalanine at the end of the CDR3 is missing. CDR3 nucleotides: TGTGCCAGCAGGCTCTCGGCTAGCACAGATACGCAGTATTTA. Its translation: CASRLSASTDTQYL. The rearrangement joins TRBV12-3 or TRBV12-4 to TRBJ2-3; unclear D gene. Trimming removed 6 bases at V and 0 bases at J, with 10 bases between. CDR3 size: 14 residues.

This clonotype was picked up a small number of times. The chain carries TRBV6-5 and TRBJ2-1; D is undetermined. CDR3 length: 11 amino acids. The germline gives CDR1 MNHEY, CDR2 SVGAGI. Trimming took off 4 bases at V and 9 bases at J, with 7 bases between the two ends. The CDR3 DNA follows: TGTGCCAGCAGTTCAATAAGTGAGCAGTTCTTC. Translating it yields CASSSISEQFF.

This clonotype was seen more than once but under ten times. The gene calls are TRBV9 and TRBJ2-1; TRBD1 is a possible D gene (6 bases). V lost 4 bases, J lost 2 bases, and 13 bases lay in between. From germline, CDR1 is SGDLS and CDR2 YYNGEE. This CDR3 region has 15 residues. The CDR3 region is CASSTTTGTYNEQFF. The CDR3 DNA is TGTGCCAGCAGCACAACTACAGGGACCTACAATGAGCAGTTCTTC.

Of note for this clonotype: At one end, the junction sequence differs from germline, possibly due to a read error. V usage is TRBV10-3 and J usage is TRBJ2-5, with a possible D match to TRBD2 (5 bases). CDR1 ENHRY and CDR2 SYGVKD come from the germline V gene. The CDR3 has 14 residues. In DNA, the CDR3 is TGTGCCATCAGTGAAAAAGCGGCCCAAGAGACCCTGTACTTC. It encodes CAISEKAAQETLYF.

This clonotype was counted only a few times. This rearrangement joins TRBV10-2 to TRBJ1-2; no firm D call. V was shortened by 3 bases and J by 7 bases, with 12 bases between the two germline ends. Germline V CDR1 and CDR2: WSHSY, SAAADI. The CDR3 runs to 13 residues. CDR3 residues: CASSDLGRGGYTF. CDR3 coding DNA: TGCGCCAGCAGTGATTTAGGGCGAGGTGGCTACACCTTC.

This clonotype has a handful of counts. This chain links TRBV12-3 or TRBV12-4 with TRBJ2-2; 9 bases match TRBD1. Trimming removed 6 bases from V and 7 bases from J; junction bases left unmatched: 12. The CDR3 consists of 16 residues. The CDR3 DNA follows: TGTGCCAGCAGGCCAGACGGGACAGGGAGGGGCGGGGAGCTGTTTTTT. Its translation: CASRPDGTGRGGELFF.

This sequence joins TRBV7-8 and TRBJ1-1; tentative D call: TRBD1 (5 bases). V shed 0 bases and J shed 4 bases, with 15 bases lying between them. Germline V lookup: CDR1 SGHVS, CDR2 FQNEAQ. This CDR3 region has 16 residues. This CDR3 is CASSLALGGLSTEAFF. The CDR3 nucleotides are TGTGCCAGCAGCTTAGCGCTGGGGGGGTTGAGCACTGAAGCTTTCTTT.

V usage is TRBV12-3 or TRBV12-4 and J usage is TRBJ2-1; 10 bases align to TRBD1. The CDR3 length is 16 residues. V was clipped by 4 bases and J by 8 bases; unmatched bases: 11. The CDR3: CASSSVRQGADDEQFF. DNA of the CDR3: TGTGCCAGCAGTTCCGTCCGACAGGGGGCCGATGATGAGCAGTTCTTC.

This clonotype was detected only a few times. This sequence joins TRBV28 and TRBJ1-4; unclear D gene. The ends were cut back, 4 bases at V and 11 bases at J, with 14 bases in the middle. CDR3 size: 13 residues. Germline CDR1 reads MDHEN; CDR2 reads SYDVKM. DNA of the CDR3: TGTGCCAGCAGTTCGGGGATTCTGGGCAAACTGTTTTTT. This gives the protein CASSSGILGKLFF.

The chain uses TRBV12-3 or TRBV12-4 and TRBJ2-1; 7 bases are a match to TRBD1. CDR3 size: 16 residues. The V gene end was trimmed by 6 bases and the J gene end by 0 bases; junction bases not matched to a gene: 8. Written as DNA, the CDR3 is TGTGCCAGCAGATTGGGACAGACGAGCTCCTACAATGAGCAGTTCTTC. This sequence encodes CASRLGQTSSYNEQFF.

CDR3 amino acids: CASSLEAPPPNVLTF. CDR3 nucleotide sequence: TGTGCCAGCAGCTTGGAGGCTCCACCCCCCAACGTCCTGACTTTC. This chain uses TRBV5-5 with TRBJ2-6; D remains unclear. Per germline, CDR1 SGHKS and CDR2 YYEKEE (reference sequence). CDR3 length: 15 amino acids. The V gene lost 0 bases and the J gene lost 8 bases, with 12 bases spanning the gap.